This is a list of T cell receptor beta chains from one sample in a study of T cells in Graves' hyperthyroidism and ophthalmopathy. TCRdb used MiXCR to reprocess the multiplex PCR reads, holding one entry per CDR3 protein. The sample carries about 460,000 distinct CDR3 sequences, less than 25% recorded once. The sample was blood. These receptors came from a woman in her seventies with Graves' ophthalmopathy. Each CDR3 is given with its conserved first and last residue. D genes are given only for firm matches. The listing skips clone size in some rows; elsewhere it reads once, few, many or a size class.

TRBJ1-2	.	TRBV14	.	CASSQLTGGGYTF	TGTGCCAGCAGCCAACTGACAGGTGGCGGCTACACCTTC
TRBJ1-2	many	TRBV16	.	CASSPTRSVGVGYTF	TGTGCCAGCAGCCCAACCCGATCGGTTGGAGTTGGCTACACCTTC
TRBJ2-7	.	TRBV20-1	TRBD2	CSARESPSGTLHEQYF	TGCAGTGCTAGAGAGTCCCCTAGCGGGACCCTCCACGAGCAGTACTTC
TRBJ2-1	.	TRBV6-1	.	CASRRGEAYNEQFF	TGTGCCAGCAGGAGGGGCGAAGCCTACAATGAGCAGTTCTTC
TRBJ2-7	.	TRBV3-1	TRBD2	CASKLGGSYEQYF	TGTGCCAGCAAATTAGGCGGGAGTTACGAGCAGTACTTC
TRBJ1-2	few	TRBV28	.	CASRRTVTYGYTF	TGTGCCAGCAGGCGGACGGTAACCTATGGCTACACCTTC
TRBJ1-4	few	TRBV29-1	.	CSAVEASRGEKLFF	TGCAGCGCAGTAGAGGCCTCAAGGGGCGAAAAACTGTTTTTT
TRBJ1-4	few	TRBV28	.	CASSSQNPGRREKLFF	TGTGCCAGCAGCTCGCAGAACCCTGGGAGGAGGGAAAAACTGTTTTTT
TRBJ2-1	few	TRBV12-3/TRBV12-4	TRBD1	CASRANKGAGGNNEQFF	TGTGCCAGCAGGGCAAACAAGGGGGCTGGTGGGAACAATGAGCAGTTCTTC
TRBJ2-5	.	TRBV19	.	CASSMQSQETQYF	TGTGCCAGTAGTATGCAGAGTCAAGAGACCCAGTACTTC
TRBJ2-3	many	TRBV3-1	.	CASSQGPANTDTQYF	TGTGCCAGCAGCCAAGGACCAGCCAACACAGATACGCAGTATTTT
TRBJ2-3	few	TRBV20-1	.	CSAGGTGGGPTDTQYF	TGCAGTGCTGGGGGAACAGGGGGAGGGCCGACAGATACGCAGTATTTT
TRBJ1-1	.	TRBV20-1	.	CSARDPLNTEAFF	TGCAGTGCTAGAGATCCCCTGAACACTGAAGCTTTCTTT
TRBJ1-5	.	TRBV18	TRBD1	CASSPDRVGQPQHF	TGTGCCAGCTCACCGGACAGGGTAGGACAGCCCCAGCATTTT
TRBJ1-5	.	TRBV7-2	.	CASSLLGGDSNQPQHF	TGTGCCAGCAGCTTATTGGGGGGGGATAGCAATCAGCCCCAGCATTTT
TRBJ2-2	.	TRBV5-1	.	CASSLEGSGELFF	TGCGCCAGCAGCTTAGAGGGGTCCGGGGAGCTGTTTTTT
TRBJ2-3	few	TRBV7-9	TRBD2	CASSLGLAGLGDTQYF	TGTGCCAGCAGCTTAGGGCTAGCGGGATTGGGAGATACGCAGTATTTT
TRBJ1-2	.	TRBV20-1	.	CSARDGGSGYTF	TGCAGTGCTAGAGATGGGGGGTCCGGCTACACCTTC
TRBJ2-7	.	TRBV6-1	TRBD2	CASSLTSGASYEQYF	TGTGCCAGCAGTTTGACTAGCGGGGCCTCGTACGAGCAGTACTTC
TRBJ2-3	many	TRBV20-1	.	CSASLGADTQYF	TGCAGTGCTAGTCTGGGGGCAGATACGCAGTATTTT
TRBJ1-2	many	TRBV27	.	CASSPGTVYGYTF	TGTGCCAGCAGTCCCGGGACCGTTTATGGCTACACCTTC
TRBJ1-1	.	TRBV6-5	.	CASSYSKGGNTEAFF	TGTGCCAGCAGTTACTCGAAAGGCGGGAACACTGAAGCTTTCTTT
TRBJ2-1	few	TRBV7-6	TRBD1	CASSPSPGQGGGNNEQFF	TGTGCCAGCAGCCCATCCCCGGGACAGGGGGGGGGCAACAATGAGCAGTTCTTC
TRBJ2-2	.	TRBV9	TRBD2	CASSVGGRADGELFF	TGTGCCAGCAGCGTTGGCGGGAGGGCCGACGGGGAGCTGTTTTTT
TRBJ1-2	few	TRBV12-3/TRBV12-4	.	CASTGPPRGYTF	TGTGCCAGCACCGGGCCCCCTCGCGGCTACACCTTC
TRBJ1-4	few	TRBV7-2	.	CASSLGGAVNEKLFF	TGTGCCAGCAGCTTAGGAGGGGCGGTTAATGAAAAACTGTTTTTT
TRBJ2-7	few	TRBV12-3/TRBV12-4	.	CASRADTYYGQYF	TGTGCCAGCAGGGCGGACACCTACTACGGGCAGTACTTC
TRBJ2-5	few	TRBV7-9	.	CASSLEAGLVRDRETQYF	TGTGCCAGCAGCTTAGAAGCCGGACTAGTTCGGGACAGAGAGACCCAGTACTTC
TRBJ2-3	many	TRBV11-2	TRBD1	CASSSLPGQGGTDTQYF	TGTGCCAGCAGCTCGCTCCCGGGACAGGGGGGAACAGATACGCAGTATTTT
TRBJ1-2	.	TRBV11-2	.	CASSPGLKNGYTF	TGTGCCAGCAGCCCCGGGCTAAAGAATGGCTACACCTTC
TRBJ2-7	many	TRBV11-2	.	CASSRTSMGYEQYF	TGTGCCAGCAGCCGGACATCCATGGGCTACGAGCAGTACTTC
TRBJ2-7	many	TRBV20-1	.	CSARDPTPSHYEQYF	TGCAGTGCTAGAGATCCTACACCCTCTCACTACGAGCAGTACTTC
TRBJ2-3	few	TRBV7-3	.	CASSIQGSTDTQYF	TGTGCCAGCAGCATACAGGGTTCCACAGATACGCAGTATTTT
TRBJ2-1	few	TRBV2	TRBD2	CAGSEGLAGGWEQFF	TGTGCCGGCAGTGAAGGTCTAGCGGGAGGTTGGGAGCAGTTCTTC
TRBJ1-2	many	TRBV2	.	CASTTGSGRGYTF	TGTGCCAGCACGACCGGGTCGGGGAGGGGCTACACCTTC
TRBJ2-7	few	TRBV5-5	TRBD1	CASSRQGGDEQYF	TGTGCCAGCAGCAGACAGGGTGGCGACGAGCAGTACTTC
TRBJ2-3	.	TRBV27	.	CASSFIRGRTDTQYF	TGTGCCAGCAGTTTCATAAGGGGACGAACAGATACGCAGTATTTT
TRBJ2-3	.	TRBV2	.	CASSETGSRADTQYF	TGTGCCAGCAGTGAGACGGGGAGTAGAGCAGATACGCAGTATTTT
TRBJ2-1	.	TRBV18	.	CASSPRTNSALEQFF	TGTGCCAGCTCACCACGGACAAATTCCGCCCTTGAGCAGTTCTTC
TRBJ2-2	.	TRBV20-1	.	CSARGLWNTGELFF	TGCAGTGCTAGAGGACTCTGGAACACCGGGGAGCTGTTTTTT
TRBJ1-1	many	TRBV6-1	.	CAILKGNTEAFF	TGTGCCATACTAAAAGGGAACACTGAAGCTTTCTTT
TRBJ2-7	once	TRBV18	.	CASSPGVGTGAYEQYF	TGTGCCAGCTCACCAGGCGTAGGGACGGGGGCATACGAGCAGTACTTC
TRBJ2-7	once	TRBV25-1	.	CASSGWVSYEQYF	TGTGCCAGCAGTGGTTGGGTATCCTACGAGCAGTACTTC
TRBJ1-2	.	TRBV7-6	.	CASSLSGDRNYGYTF	TGTGCCAGCAGCTTATCGGGAGACAGGAACTATGGCTACACCTTC
TRBJ2-3	many	TRBV2	.	CASNRLEGTDTQYF	TGTGCCAGCAACCGACTGGAGGGCACAGATACGCAGTATTTT
TRBJ1-1	few	TRBV11-2	.	CASRDPGNTEAFF	TGTGCCAGCAGGGACCCCGGGAACACTGAAGCTTTCTTT
TRBJ2-1	many	TRBV7-2	TRBD1	CASNLVGTGQFF	TGTGCCAGCAATCTAGTTGGGACAGGACAGTTCTTC
TRBJ2-1	many	TRBV6-2/TRBV6-3	.	CASALGAFYNEQFF	TGTGCCAGCGCCCTAGGAGCCTTTTACAATGAGCAGTTCTTC
TRBJ1-4	many	TRBV2	.	CASSRDRTTNEKLFF	TGTGCCAGCAGCAGGGACCGGACAACTAATGAAAAACTGTTTTTT
TRBJ2-7	.	TRBV7-2	.	CASSLEGVDTYEQYF	TGTGCCAGCAGCTTAGAGGGGGTTGATACTTACGAGCAGTACTTC
TRBJ2-1	once	TRBV19	TRBD1	CASSIGSGDSPYNEQFF	TGTGCCAGTAGTATAGGGAGTGGGGACAGCCCCTACAATGAGCAGTTCTTC